The present TCR beta chain was sequenced within a study of T cell responses to AZD1222 COVID-19 vaccine. The table came from immunoSEQ multiplex PCR; TCRdb's copy has only in-frame clones and leaves some out. The data contain 140,000 to 150,000 clones, approximately 88% of them singletons. The V end was cut by 2 bases, the J end by 0 bases, with 5 bases between. The CDR3 totals 14 residues. In germline, CDR1 is SNHLY, CDR2 FYNNEI. The sequences come from peripheral blood, collected on day 0 of AZD1222 vaccination. This sequence originates from an adult in good health. V usage is TRBV2 and J usage is TRBJ2-4, with D unresolved. DNA for the CDR3: TGTGCCAGCAGTGAAACCCTAGCCAAAAACATTCAGTACTTC. Residues: CASSETLAKNIQYF.